The 6 T cell receptor beta chains given below trace back to one sample, sequenced in a study of T cell repertoires in cytomegalovirus infection. TCRdb re-analysed the reads in MiXCR, keeping a single row per CDR3 protein. This table holds about 740,000 distinct CDR3 sequences, roughly 35% found once. Sequencing input: PBMCs. The receptors were sampled from a human donor in good health (CMV status not recorded). Some clones in this sample may be carry-over from other donors' samples.

Of note for this clonotype: A much larger clone lies a single base off, so this may be a read error. This chain joins TRBV7-2 and TRBJ2-7; D might be TRBD2 (6 bases). V was shortened by 5 bases and J by 0 bases, with 17 bases between the two germline ends. The CDR3 has 16 residues. CDR1 and CDR2 from the germline V gene are SGHTA and FQGNSA. The CDR3 region has the DNA TGTGCCAGCAGCCCAAGGCTAGCGTGGAACTCCTACGAGCAGTACTTC. This codes for CASSPRLAWNSYEQYF.

This sequence joins TRBV12-3 or TRBV12-4 and TRBJ1-2; no definite D call. The CDR3 is made up of 16 amino acids. V lost 3 bases, J lost 0 bases, and 14 bases lay in between. Here the CDR3 DNA reads TGTGCCAGCAGTTTTTTAATATCGGAGTCTAACTATGGCTACACCTTC. Residues: CASSFLISESNYGYTF.

The sample holds a few counts of this clonotype. The chain is built from TRBV6-6 and TRBJ2-3; 10 nucleotides match TRBD2. In germline, CDR1 is MNHNY, CDR2 SVGAGI (reference sequence). CDR3 length: 18 residues. V lost 0 bases to trimming and J lost 1 base; unmatched junction nucleotides: 7. CDR3 sequence (DNA): TGTGCCAGCAGTTACTCGAAGTCTAGCGGGGGCCGCACAGATACGCAGTATTTT. This codes for CASSYSKSSGGRTDTQYF.

This sequence joins TRBV4-1 and TRBJ2-7; 7 positions agree with TRBD1. The CDR3 is 15 residues long. Germline lookup yields CDR1 MGHRA and CDR2 YSYEKL. V was pared by 2 bases and J by 0 bases, with 4 bases of the junction left unmatched. In DNA, the CDR3 is TGCGCCAGCAGCCAACCGACAGGGAACTCCTACGAGCAGTACTTC. It is translated as CASSQPTGNSYEQYF.

The chain employs TRBV20-1 and TRBJ2-7, with TRBD1 matching 10 bases. Germline values: CDR1 DFQATT, CDR2 SNEGSKA (reference sequence). The trim removed 3 bases at V and 4 bases at J, leaving 6 bases unmatched. The CDR3 extends over 14 amino acids. CDR3 protein: CSASAGTGEYEQYF. The CDR3 region has the DNA TGCAGTGCTAGCGCCGGGACAGGGGAGTACGAGCAGTACTTC.

This clonotype was found a few times. The V call is TRBV15, the J call TRBJ2-1; tentative D call: TRBD2 (7 bases). Trimming pared 0 bases from V and 8 bases from J, leaving 17 bases between. There are 16 residues in the CDR3. Germline V gene data show CDR1 as LNHNV and CDR2 as YYDKDF (reference sequence). The CDR3, as DNA: TGTGCCACCAGCAGAGATCGCGGGGGACATCTCCATGAGCAGTTCTTC. This encodes CATSRDRGGHLHEQFF.